This T cell receptor (beta chain) originates from a study of shared clonotypes between healthy human individuals. About this clone: Its antigen remains unknown.

V lost 4 bases, J lost 1 base, and 5 bases lay in between. CDR1 is WSHSY, CDR2 SAAADI, per germline. CDR3 length: 13 residues. Study-level results: Naive subsets generally had larger estimated richness than memory subsets.

This table comes from immunoSEQ multiplex PCR, and its TCRdb copy is limited to in-frame clones, with some not included. Of over 700,000 clones in the sample, approximately 72% were seen once. This clonotype was sampled from a woman in her thirties in good health. The rearrangement joins TRBV10-2 to TRBJ1-5; D gene ambiguous. Sequenced input: memory CD4+ T cells sorted from blood. This sample's subset: CD45RA-negative fraction. The CDR3, as DNA: TGCGCCAGCAGTGTTCAGAGCAATCAGCCCCAGCATTTT. Its protein product is CASSVQSNQPQHF.